This is a list of T cell receptor beta chains from one sample in a study of T cells after yellow fever vaccination. In TCRdb, the 5' RACE reads were re-called with MiXCR into one record per CDR3 protein. The sample contains 400,000 or so distinct CDR3 sequences, approximately 5.7% of which appear only once. Sequenced here: PBMCs, sampled 5 days after the yellow fever booster vaccination. The receptors derive from a man younger than 45 who received the YFV17D yellow fever vaccine. CDR3s include the opening cysteine and the closing phenylalanine or tryptophan. Fields, in order: clone size, J gene, D gene, V gene, CDR3 DNA, CDR3 protein. The D gene is left open where the match is weak. Where a row states a size, it is once, few, many or the class of an expanded clone; other rows omit it.

many TRBJ2-2 NA TRBV7-8 TGTGCCAGCAGCTTAGGGGGATACCTCACCGGGGAGCTGTTTTTT CASSLGGYLTGELFF
few TRBJ2-1 TRBD2 TRBV6-2/TRBV6-3 TGTGCCAGCAGTTATTCTAGCGGGACGGAGCAGTTCTTC CASSYSSGTEQFF
many TRBJ1-5 NA TRBV9 TGTGCCAGCAGCGTAGATGGAGCGGGCCAGCCCCAGCATTTT CASSVDGAGQPQHF
few TRBJ1-2 NA TRBV6-1 TGTGCCAGCAGTCCCGGTTTCGTGGGCAACTATGGCTACACCTTC CASSPGFVGNYGYTF
few TRBJ2-3 NA TRBV21-1 TGTGCCAGCAATATAGCGGACACAGATACGCAGTATTTT CASNIADTDTQYF
few TRBJ2-5 NA TRBV10-2 TGCGCCAGCAGTCCCTCCTTGTCGGGGACCCAGTACTTC CASSPSLSGTQYF
few TRBJ2-1 NA TRBV20-1 TGCAGTGCCCCTAAGGGGTCCCGGGAGCAGTTCTTC CSAPKGSREQFF
NA TRBJ2-7 NA TRBV7-2 TGTGCCAGCAGCTTTGGTTTAGCGTGGTCCTCCTACGAGCAGTACTTC CASSFGLAWSSYEQYF
few TRBJ2-7 NA TRBV6-2/TRBV6-3 TGTGCCAGCAGTTACCAAGCCGAGCAGTACTTC CASSYQAEQYF
many TRBJ2-4 NA TRBV28 TGTGCCAGCAGTCCTAGTGCGGGGCAGGGGGTCAAAAACATTCAGTACTTC CASSPSAGQGVKNIQYF
many TRBJ2-1 NA TRBV29-1 TGCAGCGGCCTCCCCCGGGGAAGCGGATCCTACAATGAGCAGTTCTTC CSGLPRGSGSYNEQFF
NA TRBJ2-7 NA TRBV20-1 TGCAGTGCTAGAGACGAGACCTCACTAGCGCAGTACTTC CSARDETSLAQYF
NA TRBJ2-1 NA TRBV5-4 TGTGCCAGCAGCCCGGGACTGGACGACTCCTACAATGAGCAGTTCTTC CASSPGLDDSYNEQFF
many TRBJ2-4 NA TRBV12-3/TRBV12-4 TGTGCCAGCAGTTTGAGGTTCCAGTATGACATTCAGTACTTC CASSLRFQYDIQYF
many TRBJ1-1 NA TRBV12-3/TRBV12-4 TGTGCCAGCAGTCATGGTGGAAACACTGAAGCTTTCTTT CASSHGGNTEAFF